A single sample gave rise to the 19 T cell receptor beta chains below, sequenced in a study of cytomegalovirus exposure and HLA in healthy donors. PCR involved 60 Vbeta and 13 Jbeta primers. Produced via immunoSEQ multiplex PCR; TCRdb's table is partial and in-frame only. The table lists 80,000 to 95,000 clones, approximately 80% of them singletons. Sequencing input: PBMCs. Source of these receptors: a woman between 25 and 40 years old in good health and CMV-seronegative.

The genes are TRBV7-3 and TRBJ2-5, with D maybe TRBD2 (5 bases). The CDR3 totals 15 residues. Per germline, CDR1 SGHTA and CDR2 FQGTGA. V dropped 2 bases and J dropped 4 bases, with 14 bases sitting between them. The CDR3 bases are TGTGCCAGCAGCTTAGGGCGAGGGAACACAGAGACCCAGTACTTC. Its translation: CASSLGRGNTETQYF.

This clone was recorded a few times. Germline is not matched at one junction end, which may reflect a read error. The CDR3 here is CSSSLGASGSTDTQYF. The CDR3 region has the DNA TGTTCCAGCAGCCTCGGCGCTAGCGGGAGCACAGATACGCAGTATTTT. The chain is built from TRBV7-9 and TRBJ2-3; 8 bases align to TRBD2. Germline V lookup: CDR1 SEHNR, CDR2 FQNEAQ (reference sequence). This CDR3 has 16 residues. Filled out from reference TRBV7-9 and TRBJ2-3, the complete variable domain reads DTGVSQNPRHKITKRGQNVTFRCDPISEHNRLYWYRQTLGQGPEFLTYFQNEAQLEKSRLLSDRFSAERPKGSFSTLEIQRTEQGDSAMYLCSSSLGASGSTDTQYFGPGTRLTVL.

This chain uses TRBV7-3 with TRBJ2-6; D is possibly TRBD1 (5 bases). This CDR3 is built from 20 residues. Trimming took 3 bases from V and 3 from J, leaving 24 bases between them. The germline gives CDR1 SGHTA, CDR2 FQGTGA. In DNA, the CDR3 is TGTGCCAGCAGCTTTGGGAACTCTTGGGGCCCGGCTGGTGGGGCCAACGTCCTGACTTTC. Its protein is CASSFGNSWGPAGGANVLTF.

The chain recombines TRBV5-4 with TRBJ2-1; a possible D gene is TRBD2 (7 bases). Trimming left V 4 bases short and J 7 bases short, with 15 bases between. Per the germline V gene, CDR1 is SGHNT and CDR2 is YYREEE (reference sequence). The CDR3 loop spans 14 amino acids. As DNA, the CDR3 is TGTGCCAGCAGCAGGGGGACTATCTTGAATGAGCAGTTCTTC. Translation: CASSRGTILNEQFF. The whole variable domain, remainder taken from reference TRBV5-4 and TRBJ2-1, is ETGVTQSPTHLIKTRGQQVTLRCSSQSGHNTVSWYQQALGQGPQFIFQYYREEENGRGNFPPRFSGLQFPNYSSELNVNALELDDSALYLCASSRGTILNEQFFGPGTRLTVL.

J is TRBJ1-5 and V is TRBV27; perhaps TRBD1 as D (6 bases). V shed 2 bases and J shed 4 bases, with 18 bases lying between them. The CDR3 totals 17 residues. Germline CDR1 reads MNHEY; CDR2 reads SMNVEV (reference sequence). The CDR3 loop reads CASSLGSGGRANQPQHF. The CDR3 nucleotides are TGTGCCAGCAGTTTAGGATCGGGGGGCCGCGCGAATCAGCCCCAGCATTTT.

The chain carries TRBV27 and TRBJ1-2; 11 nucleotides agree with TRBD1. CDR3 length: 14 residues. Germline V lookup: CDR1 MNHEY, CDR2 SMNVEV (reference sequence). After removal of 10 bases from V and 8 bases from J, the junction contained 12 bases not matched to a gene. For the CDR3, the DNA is TGTGCCACCAGCCCGGGACAGGGGGTTGGAGGCTACACCTTC. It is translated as CATSPGQGVGGYTF.

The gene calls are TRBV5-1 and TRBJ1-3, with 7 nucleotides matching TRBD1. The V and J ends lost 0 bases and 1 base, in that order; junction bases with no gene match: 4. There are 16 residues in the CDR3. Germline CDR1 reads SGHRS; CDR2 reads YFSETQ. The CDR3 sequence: CASSLGTGGSGNTIYF. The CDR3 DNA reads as TGCGCCAGCAGCTTGGGGACAGGAGGGTCTGGAAACACCATATATTTT.

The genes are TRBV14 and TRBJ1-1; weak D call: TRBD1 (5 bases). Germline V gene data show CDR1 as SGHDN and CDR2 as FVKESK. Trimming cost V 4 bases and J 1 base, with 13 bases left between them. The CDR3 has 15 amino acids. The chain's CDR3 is CASSPRQIANTEAFF. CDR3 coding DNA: TGTGCCAGCAGCCCCCGACAGATAGCGAACACTGAAGCTTTCTTT.

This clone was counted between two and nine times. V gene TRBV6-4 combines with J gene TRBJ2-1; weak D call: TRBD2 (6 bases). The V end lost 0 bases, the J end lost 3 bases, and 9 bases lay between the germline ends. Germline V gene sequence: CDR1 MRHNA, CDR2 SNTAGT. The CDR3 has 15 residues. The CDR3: CASSDSTGVYNEQFF. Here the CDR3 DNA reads TGTGCCAGCAGTGACTCAACGGGAGTCTACAATGAGCAGTTCTTC.

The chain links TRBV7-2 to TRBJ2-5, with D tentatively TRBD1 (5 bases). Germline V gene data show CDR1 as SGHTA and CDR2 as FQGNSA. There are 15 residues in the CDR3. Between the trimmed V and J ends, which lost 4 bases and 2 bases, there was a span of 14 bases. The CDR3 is CASSSRKTGQETQYF. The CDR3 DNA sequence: TGTGCCAGCAGCTCCCGCAAAACAGGACAAGAGACCCAGTACTTC.

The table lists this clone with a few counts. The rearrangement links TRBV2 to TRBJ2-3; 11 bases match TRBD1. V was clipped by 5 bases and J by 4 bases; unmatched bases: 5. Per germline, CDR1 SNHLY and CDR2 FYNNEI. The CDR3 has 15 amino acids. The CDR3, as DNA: TGTGCCAGCAGTCTCCCGGGACAGGGGGCAGATACGCAGTATTTT. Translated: CASSLPGQGADTQYF.

This chain's CDR3 is CASSYSDRGTEAFF. The CDR3 region has the DNA TGTGCCAGCAGTTACTCGGACAGGGGCACTGAAGCTTTCTTT. This chain joins TRBV6-6 and TRBJ1-1; 9 positions match TRBD1. The CDR3 has 14 amino acids. Trimming cost V 0 bases and J 4 bases; bases outside gene matches: 0. The V gene's germline CDR1 is MNHNY and CDR2 SVGAGI (reference sequence).

CDR3 loop: CASSPGIEKLFF. As DNA, the CDR3 is TGTGCCAGCAGTCCCGGGATCGAAAAACTGTTTTTT. J is TRBJ1-4 and V is TRBV28; D gene unclear. V was shortened by 5 bases and J by 8 bases, with 9 bases between the two germline ends. The CDR3 totals 12 residues. Germline assignment: CDR1 MDHEN and CDR2 SYDVKM. Combining the CDR3 with reference TRBV28 and TRBJ1-4 gives the whole variable domain DVKVTQSSRYLVKRTGEKVFLECVQDMDHENMFWYRQDPGLGLRLIYFSYDVKMKEKGDIPEGYSVSREKKERFSLILESASTNQTSMYLCASSPGIEKLFFGSGTQLSVL.

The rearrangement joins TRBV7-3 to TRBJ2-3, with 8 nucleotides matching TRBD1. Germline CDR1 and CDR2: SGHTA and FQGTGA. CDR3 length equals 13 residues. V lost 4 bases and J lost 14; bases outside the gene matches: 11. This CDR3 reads CASSSGGQGARYF. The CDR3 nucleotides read TGTGCCAGCAGCTCAGGTGGGCAGGGGGCCCGGTATTTT.

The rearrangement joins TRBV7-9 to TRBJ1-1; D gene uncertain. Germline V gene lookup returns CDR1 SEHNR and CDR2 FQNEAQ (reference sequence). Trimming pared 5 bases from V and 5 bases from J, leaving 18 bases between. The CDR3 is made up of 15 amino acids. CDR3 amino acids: CASSPTRTPGTEAFF. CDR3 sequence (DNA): TGTGCCAGCAGCCCAACGCGGACCCCGGGGACTGAAGCTTTCTTT.

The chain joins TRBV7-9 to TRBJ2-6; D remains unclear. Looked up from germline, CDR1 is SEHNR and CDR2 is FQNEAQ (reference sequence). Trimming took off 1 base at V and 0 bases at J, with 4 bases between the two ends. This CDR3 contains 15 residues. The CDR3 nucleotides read TGTGCCAGCAGCTTAGTTAACTCTGGGGCCAACGTCCTGACTTTC. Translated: CASSLVNSGANVLTF.

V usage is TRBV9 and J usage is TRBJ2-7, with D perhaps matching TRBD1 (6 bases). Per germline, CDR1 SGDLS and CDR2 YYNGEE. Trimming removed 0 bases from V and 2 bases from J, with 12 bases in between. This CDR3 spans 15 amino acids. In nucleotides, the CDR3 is TGTGCCAGCAGCGTAGGACAGGACAGAACCTACGAGCAGTACTTC. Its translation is CASSVGQDRTYEQYF.

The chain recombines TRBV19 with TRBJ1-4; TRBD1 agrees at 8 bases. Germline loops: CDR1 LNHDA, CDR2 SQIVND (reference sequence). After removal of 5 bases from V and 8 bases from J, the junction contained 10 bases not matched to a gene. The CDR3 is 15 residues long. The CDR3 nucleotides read TGTGCCAGTAGTCGGAGGACAGGGCGCGGAGAAAAACTGTTTTTT. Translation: CASSRRTGRGEKLFF.

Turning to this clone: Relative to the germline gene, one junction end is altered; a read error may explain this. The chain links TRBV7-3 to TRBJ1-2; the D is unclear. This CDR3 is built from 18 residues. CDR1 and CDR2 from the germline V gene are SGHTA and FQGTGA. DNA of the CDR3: TGTGCCAGCAGCTTAACCTTTGTGCGGGGTTCAGCTAAGTATGGCTACACCTTC. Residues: CASSLTFVRGSAKYGYTF. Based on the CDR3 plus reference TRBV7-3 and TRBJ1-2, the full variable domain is GAGVSQTPSNKVTEKGKYVELRCDPISGHTALYWYRQSLGQGPEFLIYFQGTGAADDSGLPNDRFFAVRPEGSVSTLKIQRTERGDSAVYLCASSLTFVRGSAKYGYTFGSGTRLTVV.